These T cell receptor beta chains were read from a single sample in a study of regulatory T cells in long-lasting Graves disease. A single record per CDR3 protein comes from TCRdb applying MiXCR to the multiplex PCR reads. The table lists around 500,000 distinct CDR3 sequences, around 20% of them singletons. The specimen was peripheral blood mononuclear cells (PBMCs), collected when the disease was refractory, from a patient treated with antithyroid drugs. The source of these receptors is a female donor with Graves disease. Each CDR3 is given with its conserved first and last residue. Fields, in order: CDR3 protein, CDR3 DNA, D gene, V gene, J gene, clone size. A D gene is named only where the DNA matches it firmly. A row's size may be missing; if present it is once, few, many or a size class.

CDR3aa: CASRGGPHPYEQYF
CDR3nt: TGTGCCAGCAGAGGGGGACCCCATCCCTACGAGCAGTACTTC
d_gene: .
v_gene: TRBV28
j_gene: TRBJ2-7
abundance: many

CDR3aa: CASSSLTEPYEQYF
CDR3nt: TGTGCCAGCAGCTCCCTCACCGAACCCTACGAGCAGTACTTC
d_gene: .
v_gene: TRBV7-9
j_gene: TRBJ2-7
abundance: .

CDR3aa: CASSQSEWQGNQPQHF
CDR3nt: TGTGCCAGCAGCCAATCCGAATGGCAGGGGAATCAGCCCCAGCATTTT
d_gene: .
v_gene: TRBV3-1
j_gene: TRBJ1-5
abundance: .

CDR3aa: CASSPGPPGTDTQYF
CDR3nt: TGTGCCAGCTCACCAGGACCGCCGGGCACAGATACGCAGTATTTT
d_gene: .
v_gene: TRBV18
j_gene: TRBJ2-3
abundance: .

CDR3aa: CAIRQGYGYTF
CDR3nt: TGTGCCATTCGACAGGGTTACGGCTACACCTTC
d_gene: TRBD1
v_gene: TRBV28
j_gene: TRBJ1-2
abundance: many

CDR3aa: CASRARTGGNQPQHF
CDR3nt: TGTGCCAGCCGGGCCCGGACAGGGGGCAATCAGCCCCAGCATTTT
d_gene: TRBD1
v_gene: TRBV2
j_gene: TRBJ1-5
abundance: many

CDR3aa: CSVDAVLNSYEQYF
CDR3nt: TGCAGCGTTGATGCGGTGCTCAATTCCTACGAGCAGTACTTC
d_gene: .
v_gene: TRBV29-1
j_gene: TRBJ2-7
abundance: few

CDR3aa: CASGLTPAGELFF
CDR3nt: TGTGCCAGCGGACTAACTCCCGCCGGGGAGCTGTTTTTT
d_gene: .
v_gene: TRBV6-1
j_gene: TRBJ2-2
abundance: .

CDR3aa: CASSPPGGRDETQYF
CDR3nt: TGTGCCAGCAGTCCCCCGGGAGGGCGGGACGAGACCCAGTACTTC
d_gene: TRBD2
v_gene: TRBV28
j_gene: TRBJ2-5
abundance: many

CDR3aa: CSAIERTNTGELFF
CDR3nt: TGCAGTGCTATTGAGCGGACGAACACCGGGGAGCTGTTTTTT
d_gene: .
v_gene: TRBV20-1
j_gene: TRBJ2-2
abundance: .

CDR3aa: CASRSGTVNTEAFF
CDR3nt: TGTGCCAGCAGGTCCGGGACAGTGAACACTGAAGCTTTCTTT
d_gene: TRBD1
v_gene: TRBV6-2/TRBV6-3
j_gene: TRBJ1-1
abundance: many

CDR3aa: CASSYSAQGYEQYF
CDR3nt: TGTGCCAGCAGTTACTCAGCCCAGGGCTACGAGCAGTACTTC
d_gene: .
v_gene: TRBV6-2/TRBV6-3
j_gene: TRBJ2-7
abundance: many

CDR3aa: CASSRIATADNQPQHF
CDR3nt: TGTGCCAGCAGCCGCATAGCGACGGCGGACAATCAGCCCCAGCATTTT
d_gene: .
v_gene: TRBV6-1
j_gene: TRBJ1-5
abundance: few

CDR3aa: CSVVGDGKNTEAFF
CDR3nt: TGCAGCGTTGTTGGGGACGGCAAGAACACTGAAGCTTTCTTT
d_gene: .
v_gene: TRBV29-1
j_gene: TRBJ1-1
abundance: few

CDR3aa: CASSSGAGGELFF
CDR3nt: TGTGCCAGCAGTTCAGGGGCGGGCGGGGAGCTGTTTTTT
d_gene: .
v_gene: TRBV6-2/TRBV6-3
j_gene: TRBJ2-2
abundance: .

CDR3aa: CASRKSGQGRGGTQYF
CDR3nt: TGTGCCAGCAGGAAGAGTGGACAGGGACGAGGAGGGACCCAGTACTTC
d_gene: TRBD1
v_gene: TRBV2
j_gene: TRBJ2-5
abundance: many

CDR3aa: CASSLEAGIAKNIQYF
CDR3nt: TGTGCCAGCAGCTTAGAAGCGGGAATAGCCAAAAACATTCAGTACTTC
d_gene: TRBD2
v_gene: TRBV11-2
j_gene: TRBJ2-4
abundance: few

CDR3aa: CASSEFGGGTEAFF
CDR3nt: TGTGCCAGCAGTGAGTTTGGGGGTGGCACTGAAGCTTTCTTT
d_gene: .
v_gene: TRBV6-4
j_gene: TRBJ1-1
abundance: many

CDR3aa: CSVAGPPGGTEAFF
CDR3nt: TGCAGCGTAGCTGGGCCCCCCGGGGGCACTGAAGCTTTCTTT
d_gene: .
v_gene: TRBV29-1
j_gene: TRBJ1-1
abundance: .

CDR3aa: CASSKRTGLSTDTQYF
CDR3nt: TGTGCCAGCAGTAAACGGACTGGACTAAGCACAGATACGCAGTATTTT
d_gene: .
v_gene: TRBV6-2/TRBV6-3
j_gene: TRBJ2-3
abundance: few

CDR3aa: CASSLIGTDRNTEAFF
CDR3nt: TGTGCCAGCAGCTTAATCGGGACAGACCGGAACACTGAAGCTTTCTTT
d_gene: TRBD1
v_gene: TRBV7-9
j_gene: TRBJ1-1
abundance: few

CDR3aa: CASSLMGSGPQETQYF
CDR3nt: TGTGCCAGCAGCTTAATGGGTAGCGGGCCACAAGAGACCCAGTACTTC
d_gene: TRBD2
v_gene: TRBV7-3
j_gene: TRBJ2-5
abundance: .

CDR3aa: CSVQYGTNEKLFF
CDR3nt: TGCAGCGTACAGTATGGAACTAATGAAAAACTGTTTTTT
d_gene: .
v_gene: TRBV29-1
j_gene: TRBJ1-4
abundance: few

CDR3aa: CASSYAGVHTTEAFF
CDR3nt: TGTGCCAGCAGTTACGCAGGGGTTCATACCACTGAAGCTTTCTTT
d_gene: .
v_gene: TRBV6-9
j_gene: TRBJ1-1
abundance: few

CDR3aa: CASSIHTSGRFNEQFF
CDR3nt: TGTGCCAGTAGTATTCATACTAGCGGGAGGTTCAATGAGCAGTTCTTC
d_gene: TRBD2
v_gene: TRBV19
j_gene: TRBJ2-1
abundance: .

CDR3aa: CASSEASIQSLEQYF
CDR3nt: TGTGCCAGCAGTGAAGCGAGTATCCAGTCCCTCGAGCAGTACTTC
d_gene: .
v_gene: TRBV6-2/TRBV6-3
j_gene: TRBJ2-7
abundance: .

CDR3aa: CASSPENKGLTYEQYF
CDR3nt: TGTGCCAGCTCCCCAGAAAATAAGGGTCTAACCTACGAGCAGTACTTC
d_gene: .
v_gene: TRBV27
j_gene: TRBJ2-7
abundance: few

CDR3aa: CASSLGGSSYNSPLYF
CDR3nt: TGTGCCAGCAGTCTGGGGGGCAGCTCCTATAATTCACCCCTCTACTTT
d_gene: .
v_gene: TRBV28
j_gene: TRBJ1-6
abundance: .

CDR3aa: CASRTPAVYGYTF
CDR3nt: TGTGCCAGCAGGACGCCCGCTGTCTATGGCTACACCTTC
d_gene: .
v_gene: TRBV6-1
j_gene: TRBJ1-2
abundance: few

CDR3aa: CATSTGTGGLYEQYF
CDR3nt: TGTGCCACGTCAACCGGGACAGGGGGCCTCTACGAGCAGTACTTC
d_gene: TRBD1
v_gene: TRBV7-9
j_gene: TRBJ2-7
abundance: few

CDR3aa: CASTPKSNQPQHF
CDR3nt: TGTGCCAGCACCCCGAAAAGCAATCAGCCCCAGCATTTT
d_gene: .
v_gene: TRBV12-3/TRBV12-4
j_gene: TRBJ1-5
abundance: .

CDR3aa: CASSLTRDSTVRELFF
CDR3nt: TGTGCCAGCAGTTTAACAAGGGACTCGACAGTCAGGGAGCTGTTTTTT
d_gene: .
v_gene: TRBV28
j_gene: TRBJ2-2
abundance: many

CDR3aa: CAISESKFSSSTDTQYF
CDR3nt: TGTGCCATCAGTGAGTCTAAGTTTAGCTCTAGCACAGATACGCAGTATTTT
d_gene: .
v_gene: TRBV10-3
j_gene: TRBJ2-3
abundance: few

CDR3aa: CAWSGRGTEAFF
CDR3nt: TGTGCCTGGAGCGGGAGGGGGACTGAAGCTTTCTTT
d_gene: .
v_gene: TRBV30
j_gene: TRBJ1-1
abundance: few

CDR3aa: CASRNGLAGVVYEQYF
CDR3nt: TGCGCCAGCAGGAACGGACTAGCGGGAGTTGTCTACGAGCAGTACTTC
d_gene: TRBD2
v_gene: TRBV5-1
j_gene: TRBJ2-7
abundance: few

CDR3aa: CASSYSPIMNTEAFF
CDR3nt: TGTGCCAGCAGTTACTCACCGATAATGAACACTGAAGCTTTCTTT
d_gene: .
v_gene: TRBV6-5
j_gene: TRBJ1-1
abundance: many

CDR3aa: CASSGGTAGSPLHF
CDR3nt: TGTGCCAGCAGCGGCGGGACAGCCGGTTCACCCCTCCACTTT
d_gene: TRBD1
v_gene: TRBV9
j_gene: TRBJ1-6
abundance: .

CDR3aa: CASSSSPDTGELFF
CDR3nt: TGTGCCAGCAGTTCGTCACCAGACACCGGGGAGCTGTTTTTT
d_gene: .
v_gene: TRBV6-2/TRBV6-3
j_gene: TRBJ2-2
abundance: many

CDR3aa: CASSWSWDREAFF
CDR3nt: TGTGCCAGCAGTTGGAGTTGGGATCGTGAAGCTTTCTTT
d_gene: .
v_gene: TRBV5-6
j_gene: TRBJ1-1
abundance: .

CDR3aa: CASGDTRAENYGYTF
CDR3nt: TGTGCCAGCGGAGATACTAGGGCGGAAAACTATGGCTACACCTTC
d_gene: .
v_gene: TRBV19
j_gene: TRBJ1-2
abundance: few

CDR3aa: CASSYSQTGELFF
CDR3nt: TGTGCCAGCAGTTACTCCCAAACCGGGGAGCTGTTTTTT
d_gene: .
v_gene: TRBV6-5
j_gene: TRBJ2-2
abundance: many

CDR3aa: CASSLKFRTGPTYGQYF
CDR3nt: TGTGCCAGCAGTTTAAAGTTTCGGACAGGGCCCACCTACGGGCAGTACTTC
d_gene: TRBD1
v_gene: TRBV28
j_gene: TRBJ2-7
abundance: few

CDR3aa: CSVPRVQGSYNEQFF
CDR3nt: TGCAGCGTCCCTAGGGTTCAGGGATCCTACAATGAGCAGTTCTTC
d_gene: .
v_gene: TRBV29-1
j_gene: TRBJ2-1
abundance: many

CDR3aa: CSARYQWGAGDSPLHF
CDR3nt: TGCAGTGCTAGATACCAGTGGGGGGCAGGTGATTCACCCCTCCACTTT
d_gene: .
v_gene: TRBV20-1
j_gene: TRBJ1-6
abundance: many

CDR3aa: CASSLDLLAGTTDTQYF
CDR3nt: TGTGCCAGCAGCTTAGATCTCCTAGCGGGAACCACAGATACGCAGTATTTT
d_gene: TRBD2
v_gene: TRBV7-2
j_gene: TRBJ2-3
abundance: few